This T cell receptor beta chain was observed in a study of shared clonotypes between healthy human individuals. Study background: The cohort comprised a couple of women and a few men. Their ages spanned 18 to 49 years.

Each unsorted sample relied on about 90 million PBMCs as its source of genomic DNA. This table comes from immunoSEQ multiplex PCR, and its TCRdb copy is limited to in-frame clones, with some not included. The table has hundreds of thousands of clones, roughly 80% seen once. The material sequenced was PBMCs. The TCR was taken from a woman aged 35 to 49 in good health. Some clones in this sample may be carry-over from other donors' samples.

The CDR3 here is CASSGGPGQAKETQYF. The CDR3 DNA follows: TGTGCCAGCAGTGGGGGGCCAGGACAGGCAAAAGAGACCCAGTACTTC. The chain couples TRBV2 to TRBJ2-5; TRBD1 matches 7 bases. Germline-derived CDR1 and CDR2 are SNHLY and FYNNEI. The CDR3 has 16 amino acids. With V trimmed by 4 bases and J by 3 bases, 11 bases remained unmatched.